The 23 T cell receptor beta chains below come from one sample, sequenced in a study of siplizumab effects on memory and regulatory T cells. TCRdb's copy holds only in-frame clones and misses some; the assay was immunoSEQ multiplex PCR. This sample carries fewer than 80,000 clones, 93% of them seen once, and the ten largest clones take about 4.5%. The source material was CD8+ T cells sorted from blood. These TCRs come from a human donor in good health.

The rearrangement links TRBV27 to TRBJ2-7; TRBD2 aligns across 7 bases. Germline V lookup: CDR1 MNHEY, CDR2 SMNVEV (reference sequence). CDR3 length: 14 residues. V was clipped by 8 bases and J by 2 bases; unmatched bases: 9. The CDR3 loop reads CASRSGGGTYEQYF. DNA for the CDR3: TGTGCCAGCCGCTCTGGGGGGGGGACCTACGAGCAGTACTTC.

CDR3 in DNA: TGTGCCAGCTCCCCCCCAATTGGAGCAATGGAGCAGTACTTC. It specifies CASSPPIGAMEQYF. V gene TRBV18 combines with J gene TRBJ2-7, with D unclear. The CDR3 sequence is 14 residues long. Germline V lookup: CDR1 KGHSH, CDR2 LQKENI. Trimming pared 6 bases from V and 7 bases from J, leaving 19 bases between. Using reference TRBV18 and TRBJ2-7 for the parts outside the CDR3, the full variable domain is NAGVMQNPRHLVRRRGQEARLRCSPMKGHSHVYWYRQLPEEGLKFMVYLQKENIIDESGMPKERFSAEFPKEGPSILRIQQVVRGDSAAYFCASSPPIGAMEQYFGPGTRLTVT.

CDR3 DNA: TGCGCCAGCAGTCGCGATCGGGGGGGCACCGGGGAGCTGTTTTTT. As protein: CASSRDRGGTGELFF. The genes are TRBV4-3 and TRBJ2-2; the match to TRBD2 covers 8 bases. Germline CDR1 is LGHNA and CDR2 is YSLEER. Losses at the gene ends were 6 bases for V and 4 bases for J; bases not matched to a gene: 7. The CDR3 is 15 amino acids.

This rearrangement joins TRBV7-7 to TRBJ2-1; 7 nucleotides agree with TRBD1. The CDR3 consists of 14 residues. Germline lookup yields CDR1 SSHAT and CDR2 FNYEAQ (reference sequence). Trimming cost V 5 bases and J 5 bases; bases outside gene matches: 6. CDR3 protein: CASSPSDRNNEQFF. CDR3 sequence (DNA): TGTGCCAGCAGCCCGTCGGACAGGAACAATGAGCAGTTCTTC.

This clone was seen a handful of times. The chain links TRBV19 to TRBJ2-1; D is uncertain. This CDR3 spans 12 amino acids. Germline V gene sequence: CDR1 LNHDA, CDR2 SQIVND (reference sequence). The ends were cut back, 3 bases at V and 9 bases at J, with 9 bases in the middle. CDR3 protein: CASSIGTSEQFF. As DNA, the CDR3 is TGTGCCAGTAGTATCGGAACCAGTGAGCAGTTCTTC.

V gene TRBV7-7 combines with J gene TRBJ1-5; the D gene is possibly TRBD1 (6 bases). Trimming pared 6 bases from V and 7 bases from J, leaving 13 bases between. The CDR3 loop spans 13 amino acids. The V gene's germline CDR1 is SSHAT and CDR2 FNYEAQ (reference sequence). DNA for the CDR3: TGTGCCAGCAGGAGGGGGGGACGGCAGCCCCAGCATTTT. It codes for CASRRGGRQPQHF.

The V call is TRBV5-4, the J call TRBJ1-1; D is uncertain. Trimming left V 2 bases short and J 6 bases short, with 11 bases between. Germline V gene data show CDR1 as SGHNT and CDR2 as YYREEE (reference sequence). CDR3 length: 13 amino acids. CDR3 in amino acids: CASSFFGGSEAFF. CDR3 bases: TGTGCCAGCAGCTTCTTCGGCGGTTCTGAAGCTTTCTTT.

The chain links TRBV5-6 to TRBJ2-5; 8 positions agree with TRBD1. Germline-derived CDR1 and CDR2 are SGHDT and YYEEEE. J lost 5 bases, V lost 4 bases, and 4 bases had no gene match. The CDR3 loop spans 13 amino acids. As DNA, the CDR3 is TGTGCCAGCAGCCCAGGGGGCGTGGAGACCCAGTACTTC. This translates into CASSPGGVETQYF.

This chain joins TRBV7-6 and TRBJ2-1; D might be TRBD2 (6 bases). The CDR3 loop spans 15 amino acids. Between the trimmed V and J ends, which lost 5 bases and 0 bases, there was a span of 11 bases. Germline assignment: CDR1 SGHVS and CDR2 FNYEAQ. The CDR3 here is CASSPPGGSYNEQFF. CDR3 DNA sequence: TGTGCCAGCAGCCCCCCCGGGGGCTCCTACAATGAGCAGTTCTTC.

This chain uses TRBV2 with TRBJ2-7; D is perhaps TRBD1 or TRBD2 (5 bases each). Between the trimmed V and J ends, which lost 7 bases and 0 bases, there was a span of 13 bases. CDR3 length equals 14 residues. Germline values: CDR1 SNHLY, CDR2 FYNNEI. DNA of the CDR3: TGTGCCAGCACCGACCGGGACGGCTCCTACGAGCAGTACTTC. This translates into CASTDRDGSYEQYF.

The chain recombines TRBV19 with TRBJ1-6, with D unclear. Germline V gives CDR1 LNHDA, CDR2 SQIVND (reference sequence). The CDR3 length is 13 residues. V was cut by 5 bases and J by 10 bases, with 12 bases left in between. The CDR3 region has the DNA TGTGCCAGTAGTGCAGGCCAACGATCACCCCTCCACTTT. This codes for CASSAGQRSPLHF.

This clone was observed once. The CDR3 sequence: CASSGGTGMSSGNTIYF. The CDR3 bases are TGTGCCAGCAGCGGAGGGACAGGGATGAGCTCTGGAAACACCATATATTTT. This chain joins TRBV9 and TRBJ1-3, with 9 nucleotides matching TRBD1. The V gene's germline CDR1 is SGDLS and CDR2 YYNGEE. Trimming took 3 bases from V and 0 from J; bases not matched to a gene: 7. This CDR3 has 17 amino acids.

The chain couples TRBV6-5 to TRBJ2-2, with D unclear. Germline V lookup: CDR1 MNHEY, CDR2 SVGAGI. The CDR3 length is 12 residues. V lost 7 bases, J lost 3 bases, and 6 bases lay in between. The CDR3 coding sequence is TGTGCCAGCATTGGGGACACCGGGGAGCTGTTTTTT. It codes for CASIGDTGELFF.

V gene TRBV5-1 combines with J gene TRBJ2-3; D is possibly TRBD1 or TRBD2 (6 bases each). The CDR3 runs to 17 residues. The germline gives CDR1 SGHRS, CDR2 YFSETQ. Trimming shortened V by 0 bases and J by 1 base, and 15 bases separated the two germline ends. The CDR3 sequence: CASSLVGVGGRTDTQYF. The DNA for the CDR3 is TGCGCCAGCAGCTTGGTGGGGGTTGGGGGGCGCACAGATACGCAGTATTTT. Together with reference TRBV5-1 and TRBJ2-3, the CDR3 gives the full variable domain: KAGVTQTPRYLIKTRGQQVTLSCSPISGHRSVSWYQQTPGQGLQFLFEYFSETQRNKGNFPGRFSGRQFSNSRSEMNVSTLELGDSALYLCASSLVGVGGRTDTQYFGPGTRLTVL.

The chain uses TRBV27 and TRBJ2-3; TRBD1 matches 8 bases. There are 15 residues in the CDR3. Germline CDR1 MNHEY, CDR2 SMNVEV (reference sequence). With 4 bases clipped from V and 7 bases from J, the junction kept 10 bases outside the gene matches. The CDR3 DNA follows: TGTGCCAGCAGTTACACCGGGACAGGCGGGAATACGCAGTATTTT. It specifies CASSYTGTGGNTQYF.

The gene calls are TRBV9 and TRBJ2-1; no clear D gene. CDR1 and CDR2 (germline): SGDLS, YYNGEE. The CDR3 has 13 residues. V was trimmed by 0 bases and J by 9 bases, leaving 10 bases between them. As DNA, the CDR3 is TGTGCCAGCAGCGTAGCGTCCGGCGTTGAGCAGTTCTTC. It specifies CASSVASGVEQFF. Full variable domain (remainder filled in from reference TRBV9 and TRBJ2-1): DSGVTQTPKHLITATGQRVTLRCSPRSGDLSVYWYQQSLDQGLQFLIQYYNGEERAKGNILERFSAQQFPDLHSELNLSSLELGDSALYFCASSVASGVEQFFGPGTRLTVL.

J is TRBJ2-1 and V is TRBV7-6; 7 bases are shared with TRBD1. CDR1 and CDR2 (germline): SGHVS, FNYEAQ. Trimming removed 5 bases from V and 5 bases from J; junction bases left unmatched: 9. CDR3 length: 15 amino acids. The CDR3 loop is CASSPNGQGDNEQFF. The CDR3 DNA is TGTGCCAGCAGCCCTAATGGGCAGGGGGACAATGAGCAGTTCTTC.

The chain employs TRBV6-4 and TRBJ1-2; TRBD1 matches at 9 bases. CDR1 is MRHNA and CDR2 is SNTAGT in the germline V gene. CDR3 length: 18 residues. The V and J ends lost 0 bases and 3 bases, in that order; junction bases with no gene match: 11. CDR3 sequence (DNA): TGTGCCAGCAGTGACTCGACAGGGGGAGCGCCGGGGTACTATGGCTACACCTTC. Amino acids: CASSDSTGGAPGYYGYTF.

The chain combines TRBV6-5 with TRBJ1-1, with 9 bases aligning to TRBD1. The ends lost 5 bases at V and 5 bases at J; junction bases unmatched: 3. Germline-derived CDR1 and CDR2 are MNHEY and SVGAGI. The CDR3 contains 13 residues. DNA of the CDR3: TGTGCCAGCAGTCTGGACAGGGGAACTGAAGCTTTCTTT. Encoded protein: CASSLDRGTEAFF.

The CDR3: CASRATGGEDTQYF. The DNA for the CDR3 is TGTGCCAGCCGAGCGACAGGGGGCGAGGATACGCAGTATTTT. This chain links TRBV7-3 with TRBJ2-3, with 10 positions matching TRBD1. The V gene end was trimmed by 8 bases and the J gene end by 6 bases; junction bases not matched to a gene: 8. CDR1 is SGHTA and CDR2 is FQGTGA in the germline V gene. The CDR3 totals 14 residues.

The genes are TRBV27 and TRBJ1-1; D might be TRBD1 (5 bases). Deletions cut 2 bases from V and 8 bases from J, with 12 bases between. The CDR3 length is 13 residues. Germline V gene sequence: CDR1 MNHEY, CDR2 SMNVEV (reference sequence). CDR3 nucleotides: TGTGCCAGCAGTTTAGGGGCCAGGGTAGAAGCTTTCTTT. It encodes CASSLGARVEAFF.

CDR3 nucleotides: TGTGCCAGCAGTGAACAGGGGGCGCCCTACGAGCAGTACTTC. Encoded protein: CASSEQGAPYEQYF. The chain carries TRBV2 and TRBJ2-7; 8 nucleotides align to TRBD1. From germline, CDR1 is SNHLY and CDR2 FYNNEI. The V segment lost 2 bases and the J segment 2 bases; nucleotides outside the gene matches: 2. The length of the CDR3 is 14 residues.

The chain uses TRBV19 and TRBJ2-7, with 10 positions matching TRBD1. Germline V CDR1 and CDR2: LNHDA, SQIVND (reference sequence). The J segment lost 4 bases and the V segment lost 3 bases, leaving 3 bases of the junction unmatched. This CDR3 region has 14 residues. The CDR3 DNA is TGTGCCAGTAGTATCCGGGACAGGGGATACGAGCAGTACTTC. It is translated as CASSIRDRGYEQYF.